This entry lists 4 T cell receptor beta chains sequenced from one sample in a study of response to subunit inactivated influenza vaccine. TCRdb re-called the RT-PCR reads with MiXCR, one entry per CDR3 protein. This sample has around 480,000 distinct CDR3 sequences, with 16% found just once. The specimen comprised CD4+ T cells sorted from PBMCs, sampled approximately 25 months after vaccination. These receptors were collected from a man aged 50-75 years who received an inactivated influenza vaccine.

This clonotype was seen at least ten times. The gene calls are TRBV4-3 and TRBJ1-2; possible D gene TRBD1, 5 bases. V lost 3 bases, J lost 4 bases, and 12 bases lay in between. The CDR3 covers 14 residues. Germline CDR1 reads LGHNA; CDR2 reads YSLEER. Here the CDR3 reads CASSQAGAVYGYTF. The CDR3 DNA follows: TGCGCCAGCAGCCAGGCCGGGGCGGTCTATGGCTACACCTTC.

There are a few counts of this clonotype. The J gene is TRBJ2-7, the V gene TRBV5-1; 9 bases are a match to TRBD1. The CDR3 covers 15 residues. V dropped 4 bases and J dropped 9; count of bases not matched to a gene: 14. In germline, CDR1 is SGHRS, CDR2 YFSETQ. The CDR3 region is CASSPDVGQGVSQYF. CDR3 nucleotides: TGCGCCAGCAGCCCGGACGTGGGACAGGGAGTTTCGCAGTACTTC.

V is TRBV6-5 and J is TRBJ2-5, with 13 positions matching TRBD2. V shed 4 bases and J 7 bases; nucleotides not matched to a gene: 6. CDR3 size: 15 residues. Germline CDR1 MNHEY, CDR2 SVGAGI. DNA of the CDR3: TGTGCCAGCAGTTTGGGGACTAGCGGGATCACGACCCAGTACTTC. Translation gives CASSLGTSGITTQYF.

The chain combines TRBV29-1 with TRBJ2-1; 8 positions match TRBD2. V shed 4 bases and J 2 bases; nucleotides not matched to a gene: 4. The CDR3 loop spans 14 amino acids. Per the germline V gene, CDR1 is SQVTM and CDR2 is ANQGSEA. CDR3 coding DNA: TGCAGCGTTGGCGGGAGGATTACCTACAATGAGCAGTTCTTC. Translated: CSVGGRITYNEQFF.